A selection of T cell receptor beta chains follows, all from one sample in a study of T cell changes during pregnancy in multiple sclerosis. This table comes from immunoSEQ multiplex PCR, and its TCRdb copy is limited to in-frame clones, with some not included. The sample consists of some 100,000 clones, roughly nine tenths of them appearing once. Here the sequenced sample was peripheral blood, taken in the second trimester of pregnancy. Every receptor here comes from a female donor with multiple sclerosis, enrolled in a pregnancy study. CDR3s include the opening cysteine and the closing phenylalanine or tryptophan. D genes are given only for firm matches. Clone sizes are given selectively: once, few, many, or a class where the clone is expanded.

j_call clone_size v_call d_call cdr3_aa cdr3_nt
TRBJ1-1 . TRBV29-1 . CSVEEGQNTEAFF TGCAGCGTTGAAGAGGGCCAGAACACTGAAGCTTTCTTT
TRBJ1-5 . TRBV19 . CASSRATLGNQPQHF TGTGCCAGTAGTAGGGCCACCCTGGGCAATCAGCCCCAGCATTTT
TRBJ1-2 . TRBV6-6 . CASSPTGANYGYTF TGTGCCAGCAGCCCGACCGGGGCTAACTATGGCTACACCTTC
TRBJ1-1 . TRBV10-3 TRBD1 CAITRTGTNTEAFF TGTGCCATCACTCGGACAGGAACGAACACTGAAGCTTTCTTT
TRBJ2-3 . TRBV5-1 TRBD2 CASSLRGGVADTQYF TGCGCCAGCAGCTTGCGCGGGGGGGTCGCAGATACGCAGTATTTT
TRBJ2-5 once TRBV18 TRBD2 CASSPVAGGLQETQYF TGTGCCAGCTCACCAGTAGCGGGAGGTCTCCAAGAGACCCAGTACTTC
TRBJ2-7 . TRBV6-1 TRBD2 CASIQLGGGGEQYF TGTGCCAGCATCCAACTAGGCGGCGGGGGCGAGCAGTACTTC
TRBJ2-7 . TRBV6-1 TRBD2 CASSADRGLAGVRAEQYF TGTGCCAGCAGTGCGGACAGGGGACTAGCGGGGGTAAGGGCGGAGCAGTACTTC
TRBJ2-3 . TRBV28 . CASSRRMRALTDTQYF TGTGCCAGCAGTCGCCGAATGCGGGCCCTCACAGATACGCAGTATTTT
TRBJ2-5 . TRBV5-1 TRBD2 CASSLELAGDQETQYF TGCGCCAGCAGCTTGGAGCTAGCGGGAGACCAAGAGACCCAGTACTTC
TRBJ2-5 once TRBV10-3 . CAISDIGAAQETQYF TGTGCCATCAGTGATATCGGAGCAGCCCAAGAGACCCAGTACTTC
TRBJ1-2 once TRBV5-5 . CASSLGRRGNYNYGYTF TGTGCCAGCAGCTTGGGGAGGCGGGGGAATTACAACTATGGCTACACCTTC
TRBJ2-1 . TRBV7-2 TRBD2 CASYSSGSFNEQFF TGTGCCAGCTACTCTAGCGGGAGCTTCAATGAGCAGTTCTTC
TRBJ2-3 . TRBV28 TRBD2 CASLGRGSSTDTQYF TGTGCCAGCCTAGGGAGGGGCTCTAGCACAGATACGCAGTATTTT
TRBJ2-7 . TRBV19 . CASSIIPGQASVYEQYF TGTGCCAGTAGTATAATCCCGGGACAAGCCTCGGTATACGAGCAGTACTTC
TRBJ1-5 . TRBV28 . CASSPPAGVHQPQHF TGTGCCAGCAGTCCCCCTGCGGGGGTTCACCAGCCCCAGCATTTT
TRBJ2-3 once TRBV5-4 . CASSPGSASTDTQYF TGTGCCAGCAGCCCGGGGTCGGCGAGCACAGATACGCAGTATTTT
TRBJ2-1 . TRBV5-1 TRBD1 CASSPGDRDSYNEQFF TGCGCCAGCAGCCCGGGGGACAGGGACTCCTACAATGAGCAGTTCTTC
TRBJ1-3 . TRBV7-9 . CASSTGSPGNTIYF TGTGCCAGCAGTACAGGGTCCCCTGGAAACACCATATATTTT
TRBJ1-2 . TRBV19 TRBD1 CASSPRGGTGAIYGYTF TGTGCCAGTAGTCCCCGTGGCGGGACAGGGGCCATTTATGGCTACACCTTC
TRBJ2-2 . TRBV10-2 TRBD2 CASSDRRGSGTGELFF TGCGCCAGCAGTGATCGGCGCGGGAGTGGCACCGGGGAGCTGTTTTTT
TRBJ2-3 . TRBV7-3 TRBD2 CASSLAGGLKDTQYF TGTGCCAGCAGCTTAGCGGGGGGGCTAAAAGATACGCAGTATTTT
TRBJ1-1 . TRBV29-1 . CSVQGMNTEAFF TGCAGCGTTCAGGGGATGAACACTGAAGCTTTCTTT
TRBJ2-5 . TRBV5-1 . CASSPNQETQYF TGCGCCAGCAGCCCCAACCAAGAGACCCAGTACTTC
TRBJ2-2 . TRBV11-3 . CASSDTNTGELFF TGTGCCAGCAGCGACACGAACACCGGGGAGCTGTTTTTT
TRBJ1-1 . TRBV27 TRBD1 CANPPAQGQENTEAFF TGTGCCAACCCCCCCGCCCAAGGACAGGAGAACACTGAAGCTTTCTTT
TRBJ1-1 few TRBV4-1 . CASSQETLNTEAFF TGCGCCAGCAGCCAAGAGACACTGAACACTGAAGCTTTCTTT
TRBJ2-7 . TRBV5-1 TRBD2 CASSLSGSPYEQYF TGCGCCAGCAGCCTTAGCGGGAGTCCCTACGAGCAGTACTTC
TRBJ2-1 . TRBV27 TRBD2 CASQGLAGLSSYNEQFF TGTGCCAGCCAGGGACTAGCGGGACTTAGCTCCTACAATGAGCAGTTCTTC
TRBJ1-1 . TRBV4-1 . CASSQRAGGDGEAFF TGCGCCAGCAGCCAGCGAGCGGGTGGAGACGGCGAAGCTTTCTTT
TRBJ1-6 once TRBV7-9 TRBD1 CASSLPTPLTGGSSPLHF TGTGCCAGCAGCTTACCTACCCCACTAACAGGGGGCAGTTCACCCCTCCACTTT
TRBJ1-2 . TRBV11-1 TRBD1 CASSLEGQGVGGYTF TGTGCCAGCAGCTTAGAGGGACAGGGAGTAGGCGGCTACACCTTC
TRBJ1-2 . TRBV30 TRBD1 CAWSAPRTGWITGGYTF TGTGCCTGGAGTGCCCCACGGACAGGGTGGATTACGGGAGGCTACACCTTC
TRBJ2-2 . TRBV4-2 TRBD2 CASSAAGLAGGSTGELFF TGTGCCAGCAGCGCGGCGGGACTAGCGGGAGGGAGCACCGGGGAGCTGTTTTTT
TRBJ2-5 . TRBV28 TRBD1 CASSRQGRETQYF TGTGCCAGCAGTCGACAGGGGCGGGAGACCCAGTACTTC
TRBJ1-1 . TRBV30 . CAWNHPGGEAFF TGTGCCTGGAACCATCCGGGGGGGGAAGCTTTCTTT
TRBJ2-2 . TRBV5-6 . CASSLNRVSGELFF TGTGCCAGCAGCTTAAACAGGGTGTCCGGGGAGCTGTTTTTT
TRBJ2-6 once TRBV7-3 . CASSLQGTSSGANVLTF TGTGCCAGCAGCTTACAGGGAACCAGCTCTGGGGCCAACGTCCTGACTTTC
TRBJ1-3 . TRBV30 . CAWSVLSGAGNTIYF TGTGCCTGGAGTGTATTGTCGGGGGCTGGAAACACCATATATTTT
TRBJ1-2 . TRBV6-1 TRBD1 CAGGLTGSNYGYTF TGTGCCGGCGGACTGACAGGGTCCAACTATGGCTACACCTTC
TRBJ2-2 . TRBV11-2 . CASSLLIYTGELFF TGTGCCAGCAGCTTATTAATCTACACCGGGGAGCTGTTTTTT
TRBJ1-5 . TRBV28 TRBD1 CASSSHRDRLNQPQHF TGTGCCAGCAGTTCCCACCGGGACAGATTAAATCAGCCCCAGCATTTT
TRBJ2-2 . TRBV28 TRBD1 CASRGQGHGELFF TGTGCCAGCAGGGGACAGGGCCACGGGGAGCTGTTTTTT
TRBJ2-7 once TRBV4-1 TRBD2 CASSQEGGELAGGSYEQYF TGCGCCAGCAGCCAAGAGGGTGGTGAACTAGCGGGAGGCTCCTACGAGCAGTACTTC
TRBJ1-1 . TRBV4-1 . CASSQERLNTEAFF TGCGCCAGCAGCCAAGAAAGACTTAACACTGAAGCTTTCTTT
TRBJ2-1 . TRBV27 TRBD1 CATLQGNEQFF TGTGCCACATTACAGGGGAATGAGCAGTTCTTC
TRBJ2-2 . TRBV27 TRBD1 CASSRQGALTGELFF TGTGCCAGCAGCCGACAGGGGGCGCTGACCGGGGAGCTGTTTTTT
TRBJ2-3 . TRBV4-2 . CASSQGGGPADLTDTQYF TGTGCCAGCAGCCAAGGGGGGGGGCCAGCCGACCTCACAGATACGCAGTATTTT
TRBJ1-2 . TRBV27 . CASSTGGLPLWYGYTF TGTGCCAGCAGCACCGGGGGGCTCCCTCTATGGTATGGCTACACCTTC
TRBJ1-4 . TRBV9 . CASSVGTGVTNEKLFF TGTGCCAGCAGCGTCGGAACGGGGGTAACTAATGAAAAACTGTTTTTT
TRBJ1-6 few TRBV18 . CASSPREGLGSPLHF TGTGCCAGCTCACCACGGGAGGGGCTTGGTTCACCCCTCCACTTT
TRBJ1-6 . TRBV2 . CASSAPTGPGNSPLHF TGTGCCAGCAGTGCCCCCACTGGGCCTGGGAATTCACCCCTCCACTTT
TRBJ2-2 . TRBV5-1 . CASSLWQGILNTGELFF TGCGCCAGCAGCTTGTGGCAGGGGATCCTGAACACCGGGGAGCTGTTTTTT
TRBJ1-1 . TRBV7-6 TRBD1 CASSSPRGRVTEAFF TGTGCCAGCAGCTCCCCCAGGGGGCGCGTGACTGAAGCTTTCTTT
TRBJ1-1 once TRBV10-2 . CASSESWRSGAFF TGCGCCAGCAGTGAGTCGTGGAGGTCGGGTGCTTTCTTT